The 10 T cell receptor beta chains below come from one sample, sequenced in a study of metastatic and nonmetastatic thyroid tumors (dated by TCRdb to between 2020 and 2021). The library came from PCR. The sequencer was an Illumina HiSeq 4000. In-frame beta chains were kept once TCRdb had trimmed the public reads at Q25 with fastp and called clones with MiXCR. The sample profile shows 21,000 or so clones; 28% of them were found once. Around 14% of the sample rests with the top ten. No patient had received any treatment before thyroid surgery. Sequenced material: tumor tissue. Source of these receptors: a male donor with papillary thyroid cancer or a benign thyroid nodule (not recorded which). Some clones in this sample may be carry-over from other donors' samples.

CDR3 DNA sequence: TGCAGTGCTTCGGGACAGGGATTGAACACTGAAGCTTTCTTT. Its translation is CSASGQGLNTEAFF. The chain couples TRBV20-1 to TRBJ1-1; 9 bases match TRBD1. This CDR3 has 14 amino acids. J lost 0 bases, V lost 5 bases, and 4 bases had no gene match. Germline V lookup: CDR1 DFQATT, CDR2 SNEGSKA (reference sequence).

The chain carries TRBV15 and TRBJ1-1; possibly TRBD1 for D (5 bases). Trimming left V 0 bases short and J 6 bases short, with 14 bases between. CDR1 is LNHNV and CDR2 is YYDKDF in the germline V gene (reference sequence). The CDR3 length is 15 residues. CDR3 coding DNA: TGTGCCACCAGCAGAGACTTCGCAGGGCTGGCTGAAGCTTTCTTT. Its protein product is CATSRDFAGLAEAFF.

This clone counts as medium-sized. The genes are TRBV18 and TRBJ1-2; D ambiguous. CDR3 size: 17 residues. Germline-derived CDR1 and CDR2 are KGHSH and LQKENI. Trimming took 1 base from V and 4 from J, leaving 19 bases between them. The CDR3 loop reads CASSPLSTVTEFYGYTF. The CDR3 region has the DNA TGTGCCAGCTCACCACTAAGTACAGTGACCGAGTTCTATGGCTACACCTTC.

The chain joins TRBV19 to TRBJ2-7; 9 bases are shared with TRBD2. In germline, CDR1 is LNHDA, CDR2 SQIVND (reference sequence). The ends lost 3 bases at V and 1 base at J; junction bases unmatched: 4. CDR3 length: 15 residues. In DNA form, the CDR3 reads TGTGCCAGTAGTATTAGGACTAGCGTATCCTACGAGCAGTACTTC. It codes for CASSIRTSVSYEQYF. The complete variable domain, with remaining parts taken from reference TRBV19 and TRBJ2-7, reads DGGITQSPKYLFRKEGQNVTLSCEQNLNHDAMYWYRQDPGQGLRLIYYSQIVNDFQKGDIAEGYSVSREKKESFPLTVTSAQKNPTAFYLCASSIRTSVSYEQYFGPGTRLTVT.

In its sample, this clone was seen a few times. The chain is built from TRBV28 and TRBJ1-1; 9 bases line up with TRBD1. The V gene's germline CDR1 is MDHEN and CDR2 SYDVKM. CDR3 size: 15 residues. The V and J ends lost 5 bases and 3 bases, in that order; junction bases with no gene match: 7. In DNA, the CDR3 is TGTGCCAGCAGTACCGGGACAGGGAGCGACACTGAAGCTTTCTTT. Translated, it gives CASSTGTGSDTEAFF.

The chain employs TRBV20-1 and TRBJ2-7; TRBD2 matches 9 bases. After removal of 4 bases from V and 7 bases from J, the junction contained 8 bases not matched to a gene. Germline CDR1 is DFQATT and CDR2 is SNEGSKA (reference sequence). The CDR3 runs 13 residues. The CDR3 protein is CSATSGVVWEQYF. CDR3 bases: TGCAGTGCTACTAGCGGGGTGGTTTGGGAGCAGTACTTC.

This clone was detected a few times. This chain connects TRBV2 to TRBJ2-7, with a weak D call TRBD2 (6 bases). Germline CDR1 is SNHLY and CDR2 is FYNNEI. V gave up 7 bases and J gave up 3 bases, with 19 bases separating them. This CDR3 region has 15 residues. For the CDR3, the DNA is TGTGCCAGCACCGAACGACTAGACGGGAGCTACGAGCAGTACTTC. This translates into CASTERLDGSYEQYF. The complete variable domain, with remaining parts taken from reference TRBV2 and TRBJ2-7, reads EPEVTQTPSHQVTQMGQEVILRCVPISNHLYFYWYRQILGQKVEFLVSFYNNEISEKSEIFDDQFSVERPDGSNFTLKIRSTKLEDSAMYFCASTERLDGSYEQYFGPGTRLTVT.

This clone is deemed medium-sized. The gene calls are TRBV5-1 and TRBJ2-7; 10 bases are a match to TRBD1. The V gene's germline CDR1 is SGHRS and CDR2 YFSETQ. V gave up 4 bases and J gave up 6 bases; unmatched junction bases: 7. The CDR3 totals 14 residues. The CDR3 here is CASSGTGTGAEQYF. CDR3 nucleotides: TGCGCCAGCAGCGGGACCGGGACAGGGGCCGAGCAGTACTTC.

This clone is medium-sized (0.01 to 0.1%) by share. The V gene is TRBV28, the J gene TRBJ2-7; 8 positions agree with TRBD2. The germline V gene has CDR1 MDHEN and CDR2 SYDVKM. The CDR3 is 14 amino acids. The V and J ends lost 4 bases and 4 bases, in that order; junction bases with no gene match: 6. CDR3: CASSSILAVYEQYF. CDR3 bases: TGTGCCAGCAGTTCAATACTAGCGGTGTACGAGCAGTACTTC. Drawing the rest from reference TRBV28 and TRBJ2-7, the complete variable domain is DVKVTQSSRYLVKRTGEKVFLECVQDMDHENMFWYRQDPGLGLRLIYFSYDVKMKEKGDIPEGYSVSREKKERFSLILESASTNQTSMYLCASSSILAVYEQYFGPGTRLTVT.

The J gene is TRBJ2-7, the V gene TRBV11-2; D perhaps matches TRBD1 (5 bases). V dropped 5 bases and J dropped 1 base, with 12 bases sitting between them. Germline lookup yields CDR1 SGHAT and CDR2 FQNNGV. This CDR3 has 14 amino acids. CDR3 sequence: CASSPRQCSYEQYF. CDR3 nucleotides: TGTGCCAGCAGCCCCCGACAGTGTTCCTACGAGCAGTACTTC.